The clone carrying this T cell receptor beta chain came up many times. The antigen is unknown. V lost 1 base and J 1 base, leaving 8 bases between the germline ends. Germline lookup yields CDR1 SGHVS and CDR2 FQNEAQ. The CDR3 length is 15 residues. The sample comes from a study of early T cells in non-severe SARS-CoV-2 infection. Study outcomes and limitations: Comparison of clonotypes with VDJdb favored anti-spike CD8 responses while missing private and CD4 specificities.

TCRdb used MiXCR to reprocess the 5' RACE reads, holding one entry per CDR3 protein. The sample carries 42,000 or so distinct CDR3 sequences, around 10% recorded once. Source material: whole blood. The TCR originated in an adult who was a healthcare worker with PCR-confirmed SARS-CoV-2 infection or an uninfected control (not recorded which). The genes are TRBV7-8 and TRBJ1-5; D might be TRBD1 (5 bases). This chain's CDR3 is CASSLGGGSNQPQHF. The CDR3 DNA reads TGTGCCAGCAGCTTAGGGGGGGGAAGCAATCAGCCCCAGCATTTT.